Sequencing of this T cell receptor (beta chain) was carried out in a study of blood T cell repertoires in COVID-19. On the study more broadly: Samples taken during acute and convalescent COVID-19 were collected in the United States, Italy and Spain. T cells, B-cell-depleted T cells, or PBMCs provided the cDNA or gDNA that served as material.

Original processing notes: Amplified reference gene primers provided the basis for estimating nucleated cell counts. The data were produced by immunoSEQ multiplex PCR, yet TCRdb's version contains in-frame clones alone and is incomplete. That table is the source of V, J and clone size, and D and trimming were worked out from the DNA. This sample has about 190,000 clones; approximately 90% occur once, and the top ten carry about 0.96%. CDR1 is SGHTA and CDR2 is FQGNSA in the germline V gene. The CDR3 length is 11 residues. The V and J ends lost 3 bases and 12 bases respectively, with 9 bases between them.

Sequencing used peripheral blood. This TCR came from a woman aged 18-30 years who had recovered from COVID-19. This chain uses TRBV7-2 with TRBJ2-1; D not resolved. The CDR3 nucleotides read TGTGCCAGCAGCTTGTTCGTCCGGCAGTTCTTC. Translation gives CASSLFVRQFF.